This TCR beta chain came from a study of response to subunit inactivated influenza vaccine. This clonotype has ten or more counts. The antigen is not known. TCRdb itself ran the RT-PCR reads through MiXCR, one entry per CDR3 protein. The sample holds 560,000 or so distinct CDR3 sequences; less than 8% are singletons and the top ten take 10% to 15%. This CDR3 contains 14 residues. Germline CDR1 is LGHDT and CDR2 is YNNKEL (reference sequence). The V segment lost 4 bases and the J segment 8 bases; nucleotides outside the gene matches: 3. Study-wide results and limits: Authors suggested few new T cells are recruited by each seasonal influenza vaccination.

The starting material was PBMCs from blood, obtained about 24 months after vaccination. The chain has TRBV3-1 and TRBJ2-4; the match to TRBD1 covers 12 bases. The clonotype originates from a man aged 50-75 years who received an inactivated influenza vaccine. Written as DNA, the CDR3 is TGTGCCAGCAGCCCCGGGACAGGGGGCGACATTCAGTACTTC. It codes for CASSPGTGGDIQYF.